A single sample is the source of the 11 T cell receptor beta chains below, sequenced in a study of blood T cells in healthy people across ages (dated by TCRdb to the mid-2010s). The library relied on 5' RACE. TCRdb records Illumina HiSeq 2500 as the sequencer. A second 7 to 11 cycle PCR used a sample-barcoded 5' primer and a J-beta primer mix. Through fastp at Q25 and MiXCR, TCRdb rebuilt clones from the public reads, retaining in-frame beta chains. CDR3 protein duplicates are merged, each entry listing the most common genes and DNA. Present in this sample are roughly 700,000 distinct CDR3 sequences, around half of which were seen just once. Jointly, the top ten make up around a third of the sample. The sample consisted of blood. The receptors derive from a woman aged 55-69 years in good health.

Concerning this clonotype itself: This clone may be a read error of a much larger clone one base away. The rearrangement links TRBV4-3 to TRBJ2-1; TRBD1 agrees at 7 bases. Germline V lookup: CDR1 LGHNA, CDR2 YSLEER. The V segment lost 4 bases and the J segment 2 bases; nucleotides outside the gene matches: 17. The CDR3 sequence is 19 residues long. CDR3 sequence: CASSRKQGKGTTPYNEQFF. The CDR3 DNA sequence: TGCGCCAGCAGCCGAAAACAGGGGAAAGGAACTACCCCCTACAATGAGCAGTTCTTC.

A word on this clonotype: A read error may be the cause here, since a much bigger clone is one base away. This chain joins TRBV6-5 and TRBJ1-1, with unresolved D. CDR1 and CDR2 from the germline V gene are MNHEY and SVGAGI. The CDR3 has 17 amino acids. CDR3 in DNA: TGTGCCGGCAGTTACTCTGCCCGGGATACTATGAACACTGAAGCTTTCTTT. Its protein is CAGSYSARDTMNTEAFF.

The chain joins TRBV5-6 to TRBJ2-3, with 7 bases matching TRBD2. Germline CDR1 and CDR2: SGHDT and YYEEEE. V shed 4 bases and J 2 bases; nucleotides not matched to a gene: 7. This CDR3 comprises 15 residues. The DNA for the CDR3 is TGTGCCAGCAGCCTGAGCGGGGACTTCACAGATACGCAGTATTTT. Translation gives CASSLSGDFTDTQYF.

CDR3 loop: CASSPSSGRVNEQFF. CDR3 nucleotides: TGTGCCAGCTCACCTTCCAGCGGGAGGGTCAATGAGCAGTTCTTC. V gene TRBV18 combines with J gene TRBJ2-1, with 10 bases that match TRBD2. This CDR3 has 15 residues. Germline V lookup: CDR1 KGHSH, CDR2 LQKENI. J gave up 6 bases and V 3 bases, and 5 bases lay outside the gene matches.

This clonotype turned up a few times. This sequence joins TRBV20-1 and TRBJ2-1, with no clear D. This CDR3 is 12 amino acids long. In germline, CDR1 is DFQATT, CDR2 SNEGSKA (reference sequence). Deletions cut 0 bases from V and 7 bases from J, with 7 bases between. This CDR3 reads CSARELGNEQFF. CDR3 bases: TGCAGTGCTAGAGAGTTGGGGAATGAGCAGTTCTTC.

This clonotype was seen a handful of times. This chain links TRBV5-1 with TRBJ2-1; 11 nucleotides match TRBD2. Trimming at V came to 0 bases and at J to 4 bases, leaving 12 bases not matched to a gene. Looked up from germline, CDR1 is SGHRS and CDR2 is YFSETQ. This CDR3 is 19 amino acids long. The CDR3 protein is CASSLGWATSGRIYNEQFF. The DNA of the CDR3 is TGCGCCAGCAGCTTGGGCTGGGCAACTAGCGGGAGAATATACAATGAGCAGTTCTTC.

This clonotype was found many times. V and J are TRBV3-1 and TRBJ2-1; a weak D match, TRBD2 (5 bases). The CDR3 runs 14 residues. Germline CDR1 reads LGHDT; CDR2 reads YNNKEL (reference sequence). With 1 base removed from V and 2 bases from J, the gap between germline ends came to 6 bases. The CDR3 spells CASSQASPYNEQFF. The CDR3 DNA reads as TGTGCCAGCAGCCAAGCTAGCCCCTACAATGAGCAGTTCTTC.

The chain links TRBV11-1 to TRBJ1-2; 7 nucleotides line up with TRBD1. Germline loops: CDR1 SGHAT, CDR2 FQDESV (reference sequence). CDR3 length: 15 amino acids. With 4 bases clipped from V and 2 bases from J, the junction kept 7 bases outside the gene matches. The chain's CDR3 is CASSSPGTVNYGYTF. The CDR3, as DNA: TGTGCCAGCAGCTCTCCCGGGACAGTCAACTATGGCTACACCTTC.

This chain connects TRBV2 to TRBJ2-7; perhaps TRBD1 as D (6 bases). This CDR3 has 15 residues. Germline CDR1 SNHLY, CDR2 FYNNEI. The V and J ends lost 1 base and 3 bases respectively, with 13 bases between them. CDR3 in DNA: TGTGCCAGCAGTGAAGATCGGACAGCAGACTACGAGCAGTACTTC. Amino acids: CASSEDRTADYEQYF.

This clonotype came up a few times. The chain has TRBV29-1 and TRBJ2-2, with D perhaps given as TRBD1 or TRBD2 (6 bases each). Germline lookup yields CDR1 SQVTM and CDR2 ANQGSEA. Trimming shortened V by 6 bases and J by 3 bases, and 20 bases separated the two germline ends. This CDR3 contains 16 residues. The CDR3 sequence: CSVGPVGGSHTGELFF. As DNA, the CDR3 is TGCAGCGTGGGTCCCGTAGGGGGGAGCCACACCGGGGAGCTGTTTTTT.

This clonotype has only a few counts. The rearrangement links TRBV10-3 to TRBJ2-7; TRBD2 is a possible D gene (6 bases). The CDR3 is 15 amino acids. Germline V CDR1 and CDR2: ENHRY, SYGVKD. Trimming pared 6 bases from V and 0 bases from J, leaving 15 bases between. CDR3 protein: CAIREGPSSSYEQYF. CDR3 DNA: TGTGCCATCAGGGAGGGACCGTCGAGCTCCTACGAGCAGTACTTC.